The present T cell receptor (beta chain) was sequenced within a study of blood T cell repertoires in COVID-19. Turning to the study itself: Samples taken during acute and convalescent COVID-19 were collected in the United States, Italy and Spain. Nucleic acid was either cDNA or gDNA, and it came from T cells, B-cell-depleted T cells, or PBMCs.

Per the germline V gene, CDR1 is MGHRA and CDR2 is YSYEKL. This CDR3 comprises 17 residues. V was pared by 0 bases and J by 3 bases, with 18 bases between. Original methodology: Scientists estimated how many nucleated cells there were by amplifying reference gene primers. Sequencing used immunoSEQ multiplex PCR; TCRdb keeps in-frame clones, though not all of them. Clone size and V and J calls were adopted from that table, with D and trimming inferred from the DNA. This table holds roughly 160,000 clones, about 83% found once. The receptor comes from a woman between 65 and 79 years old who had recovered from COVID-19. Sequencing input: peripheral blood. This chain connects TRBV4-1 to TRBJ2-7; TRBD1 is a possible D gene (6 bases). In nucleotides, the CDR3 is TGCGCCAGCAGCCAAGAAGGGGCATCGGACAGCTTCTACGAGCAGTACTTC. Translating gives CASSQEGASDSFYEQYF.